This record covers a single T cell receptor (beta chain). The entry originates in a study of shared T cell receptors in the human thymus. V was pared by 5 bases and J by 4 bases, with 18 bases between. CDR3 length: 15 residues. The germline CDR1 and CDR2 sequences are SGHVT and SQSDAQ. Sequencing was performed with immunoSEQ multiplex PCR; in TCRdb, only in-frame clones are kept and a portion is missing. The repertoire holds 650,000 to 950,000 clones, approximately 85% seen once, with 0.0095% to 0.013% in the top ten. The same sample was also studied in work on human thymus T cells. From that second work: The sample donors, healthy Finnish infants, were having corrective surgery for congenital heart defects. The authors found apparently biased V and J gene usage in thymic and blood repertoires. Unrelated people showed highly overlapping thymic repertoires, related research reported.

The sample comprised thymocytes. This clonotype was sampled from a girl less than two years old with a congenital heart defect. The V and J genes are TRBV7-4 and TRBJ2-7, with D tentatively TRBD1 (6 bases). Written as DNA, the CDR3 is TGTGCCAGCAGCCCACCCGCAGGGGTCGGTTACGAGCAGTACTTC. Amino acids: CASSPPAGVGYEQYF.